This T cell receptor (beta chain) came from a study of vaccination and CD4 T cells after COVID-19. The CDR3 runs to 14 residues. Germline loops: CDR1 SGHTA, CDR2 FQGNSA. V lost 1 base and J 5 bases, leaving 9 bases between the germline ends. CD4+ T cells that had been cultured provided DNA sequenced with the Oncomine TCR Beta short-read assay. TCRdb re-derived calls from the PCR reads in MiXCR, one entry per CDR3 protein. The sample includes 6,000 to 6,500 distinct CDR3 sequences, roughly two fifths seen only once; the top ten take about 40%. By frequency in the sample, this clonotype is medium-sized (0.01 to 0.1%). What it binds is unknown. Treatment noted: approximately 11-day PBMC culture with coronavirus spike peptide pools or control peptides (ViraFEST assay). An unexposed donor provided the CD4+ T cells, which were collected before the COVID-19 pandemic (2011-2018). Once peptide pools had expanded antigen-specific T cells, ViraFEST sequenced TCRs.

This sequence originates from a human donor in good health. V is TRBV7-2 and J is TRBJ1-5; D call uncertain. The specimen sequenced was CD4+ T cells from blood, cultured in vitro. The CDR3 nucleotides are TGTGCCAGCAGCTTAGGGTCGGGATATCAGCCCCAGCATTTT. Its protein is CASSLGSGYQPQHF. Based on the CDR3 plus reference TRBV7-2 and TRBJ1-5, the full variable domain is GAGVSQSPSNKVTEKGKDVELRCDPISGHTALYWYRQSLGQGLEFLIYFQGNSAPDKSGLPSDRFSAERTGGSVSTLTIQRTQQEDSAVYLCASSLGSGYQPQHFGDGTRLSIL.